Each of the 18 T cell receptor beta chains below was sequenced from the same sample in a study of T cell responses to AZD1222 COVID-19 vaccine. Repertoires were generated with immunoSEQ multiplex PCR, while TCRdb's copy carries only in-frame clones and drops some. The data hold some 180,000 clones, with approximately 90% observed a single time. The sample consisted of peripheral blood, taken 28 days after the second AZD1222 dose. Receptors were obtained from an adult who received the AZD1222 COVID-19 vaccine.

The chain uses TRBV11-2 and TRBJ2-7, with D possibly called TRBD1 or TRBD2 (5 bases each). The CDR3 length is 12 residues. Germline CDR1 SGHAT, CDR2 FQNNGV. V lost 3 bases and J lost 5, with 8 bases in between. The CDR3 protein is CASSFEGNEQYF. CDR3 nucleotides: TGTGCCAGCAGCTTCGAGGGGAACGAGCAGTACTTC.

The chain uses TRBV5-1 and TRBJ2-7, with D possibly TRBD2 on 6 matching bases. V lost 3 bases and J 2 bases, leaving 12 bases between the germline ends. The CDR3 has 14 residues. Germline loops: CDR1 SGHRS, CDR2 YFSETQ. CDR3 DNA: TGCGCCAGCAGCTCAGGACGGACTACCTACGAGCAGTACTTC. As protein: CASSSGRTTYEQYF.

The chain combines TRBV7-2 with TRBJ2-7; TRBD2 might be the D (6 bases). Trimming cost V 5 bases and J 2 bases, with 16 bases left between them. The CDR3 is 15 residues long. CDR1 is SGHTA and CDR2 is FQGNSA in the germline V gene. DNA for the CDR3: TGTGCCAGCAGCCAGGGACTTTATATCCCCTACGAGCAGTACTTC. Translating gives CASSQGLYIPYEQYF. The variable domain in full, completed from reference TRBV7-2 and TRBJ2-7, reads GAGVSQSPSNKVTEKGKDVELRCDPISGHTALYWYRQSLGQGLEFLIYFQGNSAPDKSGLPSDRFSAERTGGSVSTLTIQRTQQEDSAVYLCASSQGLYIPYEQYFGPGTRLTVT.

The rearrangement uses TRBV5-4 and TRBJ1-2; no reliable D call. Trimming took off 4 bases at V and 3 bases at J, with 13 bases between the two ends. The CDR3 loop spans 14 amino acids. In germline, CDR1 is SGHNT, CDR2 YYREEE (reference sequence). CDR3 sequence (DNA): TGTGCCAGCAGCCCCCCAAGGGCGGACTATGGCTACACCTTC. Translation: CASSPPRADYGYTF.

The chain is built from TRBV7-2 and TRBJ1-2, with TRBD1 as a possible D gene (6 bases). V shed 5 bases and J shed 7 bases, with 14 bases lying between them. This CDR3 spans 13 amino acids. Germline CDR1 and CDR2: SGHTA and FQGNSA. This CDR3 is CASSPQGLVGYTF. The CDR3 nucleotides read TGTGCCAGCAGCCCCCAGGGGTTGGTTGGCTACACCTTC. Full variable domain (rest looked up from reference TRBV7-2 and TRBJ1-2): GAGVSQSPSNKVTEKGKDVELRCDPISGHTALYWYRQSLGQGLEFLIYFQGNSAPDKSGLPSDRFSAERTGGSVSTLTIQRTQQEDSAVYLCASSPQGLVGYTFGSGTRLTVV.

The rearrangement joins TRBV10-3 to TRBJ1-1; maybe TRBD1 (5 bases). Germline V gene data show CDR1 as ENHRY and CDR2 as SYGVKD. The CDR3 is made up of 17 amino acids. V lost 2 bases, J lost 2 bases, and 18 bases lay in between. The CDR3, as DNA: TGTGCCATCAGTGAGAGGGGACTTGGGGACGCCAACACTGAAGCTTTCTTT. Amino acids: CAISERGLGDANTEAFF.

The chain links TRBV14 to TRBJ1-4; 8 bases are a match to TRBD1. V was pared by 5 bases and J by 8 bases, with 4 bases of the junction left unmatched. This CDR3 region has 13 residues. Germline CDR1 and CDR2: SGHDN and FVKESK. As DNA, the CDR3 is TGTGCCAGCAGCGGACAGGGAGGCGAAAAACTGTTTTTT. This translates into CASSGQGGEKLFF.

This clone was seen just once. The chain combines TRBV30 with TRBJ1-1; D might be TRBD1 (5 bases). The CDR3 sequence is 13 residues long. V lost 4 bases and J lost 1, with 10 bases in between. Germline lookup yields CDR1 GTSNPN and CDR2 SVGIG (reference sequence). The CDR3 DNA reads as TGTGCCTGGACCATTGGGGGGAACACTGAAGCTTTCTTT. This sequence encodes CAWTIGGNTEAFF.

CDR3 sequence: CASSLVEYEQYF. The CDR3 coding sequence is TGTGCCAGCAGCCTAGTAGAGTACGAGCAGTACTTC. The chain uses TRBV2 and TRBJ2-7; no reliable D call. The V gene lost 6 bases and the J gene lost 4 bases, with 10 bases spanning the gap. The CDR3 loop spans 12 amino acids. Germline CDR1 and CDR2: SNHLY and FYNNEI. Complete variable domain (other parts from reference TRBV2 and TRBJ2-7): EPEVTQTPSHQVTQMGQEVILRCVPISNHLYFYWYRQILGQKVEFLVSFYNNEISEKSEIFDDQFSVERPDGSNFTLKIRSTKLEDSAMYFCASSLVEYEQYFGPGTRLTVT.

This clone has a single count. The rearrangement links TRBV7-3 to TRBJ1-1; 7 nucleotides line up with TRBD1. J lost 5 bases, V lost 5 bases, and 5 bases had no gene match. Germline lookup yields CDR1 SGHTA and CDR2 FQGTGA. The CDR3 sequence is 13 residues long. Here the CDR3 DNA reads TGTGCCAGCAGCATTCGACAGGGAACTGAAGCTTTCTTT. This sequence encodes CASSIRQGTEAFF.

The genes are TRBV27 and TRBJ1-2; a weak D match, TRBD1 (5 bases). This CDR3 is 16 amino acids long. The ends were cut back, 2 bases at V and 4 bases at J, with 17 bases in the middle. The V gene's germline CDR1 is MNHEY and CDR2 SMNVEV (reference sequence). CDR3 loop: CASSLSPAGQGYGYTF. The CDR3 bases are TGTGCCAGCAGTTTAAGTCCCGCAGGGCAGGGCTATGGCTACACCTTC.

The genes are TRBV5-5 and TRBJ1-1, with D possibly matching TRBD1 (5 bases). The CDR3 runs 13 residues. V lost 2 bases, J lost 4 bases, and 9 bases lay in between. In germline, CDR1 is SGHKS, CDR2 YYEKEE (reference sequence). CDR3 sequence reads: CASSFGQGTEAFF. The CDR3 DNA sequence: TGTGCCAGCAGCTTTGGCCAGGGCACTGAAGCTTTCTTT.

This sequence joins TRBV10-2 and TRBJ1-1; D gene ambiguous. Trimming took off 4 bases at V and 5 bases at J, with 8 bases between the two ends. CDR1 is WSHSY and CDR2 is SAAADI in the germline V gene. CDR3 length: 12 amino acids. The CDR3 DNA reads TGCGCCAGCAGTGTCAGAGGGACTGAAGCTTTCTTT. Its protein is CASSVRGTEAFF.

A few counts support this clone. V and J are TRBV15 and TRBJ1-6; D is unresolved. The CDR3 length is 15 residues. Germline V gives CDR1 LNHNV, CDR2 YYDKDF (reference sequence). V gave up 0 bases and J gave up 3 bases, with 6 bases separating them. As DNA, the CDR3 is TGTGCCACCAGCAGAGAGAACAACTATAATTCACCCCTCCACTTT. Its translation: CATSRENNYNSPLHF.

The chain combines TRBV6-5 with TRBJ2-1; 7 bases map to TRBD1. The CDR3 is 15 residues long. CDR1 is MNHEY, CDR2 SVGAGI, per germline. V trimming: 6 bases; J trimming: 3 bases; junction bases outside the gene matches: 8. CDR3 bases: TGTGCCAGCAGGAGACAGGGTACTGTCTACAATGAGCAGTTCTTC. Protein product: CASRRQGTVYNEQFF.

V usage is TRBV3-1 (or the pseudogene TRBV3-2) and J usage is TRBJ2-3; 12 nucleotides match TRBD2. J lost 4 bases, V lost 4 bases, and 15 bases had no gene match. Germline CDR1 is LGHDT and CDR2 is YNNKEL (reference sequence). CDR3 length: 19 residues. In DNA form, the CDR3 reads TGTGCCAGCAGCCCATATCGGGCTAGCGGGGGGGCCGTGGCAGATACGCAGTATTTT. It translates to CASSPYRASGGAVADTQYF.

In this sample, this clone turned up once. This chain uses TRBV29-1 with TRBJ1-1; D is unresolved. V was cut by 4 bases and J by 1 base, with 10 bases left in between. There are 13 residues in the CDR3. Germline V gives CDR1 SQVTM, CDR2 ANQGSEA. The chain's CDR3 is CSVVGQKNTEAFF. CDR3 coding DNA: TGCAGCGTTGTAGGGCAGAAGAACACTGAAGCTTTCTTT.

This rearrangement joins TRBV27 to TRBJ1-3; TRBD1 is a possible D gene (6 bases). CDR3 length: 13 amino acids. V was shortened by 6 bases and J by 4 bases, with 10 bases between the two germline ends. Looked up from germline, CDR1 is MNHEY and CDR2 is SMNVEV (reference sequence). DNA for the CDR3: TGTGCCAGCAGCTCCGGACAGGGAAACACCATATATTTT. Protein product: CASSSGQGNTIYF.